Listed here is a single T cell receptor (beta chain). The antigen is not known. This sample is part of a study of T cell responses to AZD1222 COVID-19 vaccine. Libraries were prepared by immunoSEQ multiplex PCR; TCRdb keeps only in-frame clonotypes and omits some of them. In the table there are some 84,000 clones, around 88% of which are singletons. CDR1 is MNHEY and CDR2 is SVGAGI in the germline V gene. V was trimmed by 4 bases and J by 4 bases, leaving 10 bases between them. The CDR3 spans 13 residues. The study's findings and limits: Along spike, vaccine-associated CD4 TCRs were found throughout, with dominance at 160-218 and 743-854. Repertoires were obtained solely post-peak T cell response. White British people made up most donors, females outnumbered males, and clonal diversity was possibly underestimated.

The chain has TRBV6-5 and TRBJ1-2; weak D call: TRBD1 (6 bases). The starting material was peripheral blood, obtained 28 days after the second AZD1222 dose. This sequence originates from an adult who received the AZD1222 COVID-19 vaccine. The CDR3 nucleotides read TGTGCCAGCAGTTCCATACAGGGCTATGGCTACACCTTC. This codes for CASSSIQGYGYTF.